The 23 T cell receptor beta chains in this list originate from one sample, sequenced in a study of T-cell memory formation after mild COVID-19. TCRdb independently ran MiXCR on the 5' RACE reads; one entry per CDR3 protein. The sample consists of hundreds of thousands of distinct CDR3 sequences, more than 20% of them appearing once. The specimen sequenced was PBMCs or a T cell subset sorted from them (not recorded which). The receptor source for this set is a young man who had mild COVID-19 (a few samples of this study predate the infection). Cell type and time point are not known.

The chain joins TRBV12-3 or TRBV12-4 to TRBJ1-5; 8 positions agree with TRBD1. The CDR3 totals 14 residues. After removal of 9 bases from V and 4 bases from J, the junction contained 8 bases not matched to a gene. In DNA form, the CDR3 reads TGTGCCAGTTTCCGACAGGGGACTAATCAGCCCCAGCATTTT. Protein sequence: CASFRQGTNQPQHF.

The chain employs TRBV18 and TRBJ1-4; D unresolved. V lost 4 bases, J lost 4 bases, and 10 bases lay in between. The CDR3 extends over 14 amino acids. Per germline, CDR1 KGHSH and CDR2 LQKENI. The CDR3 DNA reads TGTGCCAGCTCACGGAGCTTATTTAATGAAAAACTGTTTTTT. It encodes CASSRSLFNEKLFF.

This clonotype has just a few counts. The V call is TRBV12-3 or TRBV12-4, the J call TRBJ2-2, with 9 positions matching TRBD1. J lost 1 base, V lost 6 bases, and 6 bases had no gene match. CDR3 length: 16 residues. The CDR3 reads CASSTQGAQNTGELFF. Here the CDR3 DNA reads TGTGCCAGCAGCACACAGGGGGCGCAGAACACCGGGGAGCTGTTTTTT.

V gene TRBV29-1 combines with J gene TRBJ2-1; D is possibly TRBD2 (5 bases). Deletions cut 6 bases from V and 8 bases from J, with 17 bases between. Germline V gene data show CDR1 as SQVTM and CDR2 as ANQGSEA. The CDR3 runs 13 residues. CDR3 sequence: CSVGKRVNDEQFF. Here the CDR3 DNA reads TGCAGCGTCGGGAAAAGGGTAAACGATGAGCAGTTCTTC.

This clonotype occurred a few times. This chain joins TRBV18 and TRBJ2-2, with D perhaps TRBD1 (6 bases). This CDR3 has 16 amino acids. Trimming cost V 2 bases and J 6 bases, with 16 bases left between them. Germline values: CDR1 KGHSH, CDR2 LQKENI. For the CDR3, the DNA is TGTGCCAGCTCACCAAGGGCTGGGGGCGCCTCCGGGGAGCTGTTTTTT. This encodes CASSPRAGGASGELFF.

The V gene is TRBV27, the J gene TRBJ2-7, with D tentatively TRBD1 or TRBD2 (6 bases each). The length of the CDR3 is 16 residues. V was shortened by 0 bases and J by 3 bases, with 15 bases between the two germline ends. Per the germline V gene, CDR1 is MNHEY and CDR2 is SMNVEV (reference sequence). DNA for the CDR3: TGTGCCAGCAGTTTATCAGGAGGGGGAAATAGCTACGAGCAGTACTTC. Its translation is CASSLSGGGNSYEQYF.

V gene TRBV6-2 or TRBV6-3 combines with J gene TRBJ2-1; D unclear. The V end lost 4 bases, the J end lost 8 bases, and 15 bases lay between the germline ends. CDR1 and CDR2 (germline): MNHEY, SVGEGT. The CDR3 has 14 residues. The CDR3 region has the DNA TGTGCCAGCAGTTCCCTCTTGGTCCGCGATGAGCAGTTCTTC. It yields the protein CASSSLLVRDEQFF.

The chain recombines TRBV5-1 with TRBJ2-7, with no clear D. CDR3 length: 14 residues. Deletions cut 0 bases from V and 6 bases from J, with 13 bases between. From germline, CDR1 is SGHRS and CDR2 YFSETQ. As DNA, the CDR3 is TGCGCCAGCAGCTTGGCGGCAGCCCCGTCCGAGCAGTACTTC. It yields the protein CASSLAAAPSEQYF.

This clonotype was seen a few times. J is TRBJ1-5 and V is TRBV19, with D perhaps TRBD1 (5 bases). From germline, CDR1 is LNHDA and CDR2 SQIVND (reference sequence). The CDR3 totals 16 residues. V lost 5 bases and J lost 8, with 22 bases in between. The CDR3 DNA sequence: TGTGCCAGTAGTTCAATCGAGGGGCAGGGCCCGGAGCCCCAGCATTTT. Translation: CASSSIEGQGPEPQHF.

A few counts support this clonotype. The chain recombines TRBV7-2 with TRBJ1-1; D unclear. The CDR3 is 15 amino acids. Trimming took 1 base from V and 1 from J, leaving 10 bases between them. The germline CDR1 and CDR2 sequences are SGHTA and FQGNSA. CDR3 amino acids: CASSLVLPENTEAFF. CDR3 coding DNA: TGTGCCAGCAGCTTAGTTCTTCCGGAGAACACTGAAGCTTTCTTT.

This clonotype was recorded a few times. This chain links TRBV7-9 with TRBJ1-1; D is unresolved. This CDR3 has 16 residues. The V end was cut by 1 base, the J end by 4 bases, with 16 bases between. Germline values: CDR1 SEHNR, CDR2 FQNEAQ (reference sequence). This CDR3 reads CASSLVRARGSTEAFF. The CDR3 DNA sequence: TGTGCCAGCAGCTTAGTAAGAGCCCGCGGGAGCACTGAAGCTTTCTTT.

V gene TRBV6-1 combines with J gene TRBJ1-5; 11 nucleotides agree with TRBD1. CDR1 is MNHNS and CDR2 is SASEGT in the germline V gene. Trimming cost V 6 bases and J 3 bases; bases outside gene matches: 7. The CDR3 consists of 16 residues. The CDR3 spells CASSTDRGPPNQPQHF. Written as DNA, the CDR3 is TGTGCCAGCAGCACGGACAGGGGGCCGCCCAATCAGCCCCAGCATTTT.

V is TRBV10-3 and J is TRBJ2-1; D possibly corresponds to TRBD2 (6 bases). Germline V gene sequence: CDR1 ENHRY, CDR2 SYGVKD. CDR3 length: 11 amino acids. The germline V and J ends were trimmed by 9 bases and 8 bases, with 11 bases remaining between them. DNA for the CDR3: TGTGCCATGGGGAGGTCAGATGAGCAGTTCTTC. Translation gives CAMGRSDEQFF.

The V call is TRBV6-2 or TRBV6-3, the J call TRBJ1-1; the D is unclear. This CDR3 is built from 16 residues. Germline lookup yields CDR1 MNHEY and CDR2 SVGEGT. V gave up 5 bases and J gave up 4 bases, with 20 bases separating them. The CDR3 bases are TGTGCCAGCAGTGACCTTGGTACGACCGCTACCACTGAAGCTTTCTTT. Protein: CASSDLGTTATTEAFF.

The V call is TRBV7-2, the J call TRBJ1-5; tentatively, D is TRBD1 (5 bases). The germline V gene encodes CDR1 SGHTA and CDR2 FQGNSA. The CDR3 is 15 amino acids. The V end was cut by 1 base, the J end by 0 bases, with 7 bases between. The CDR3 loop is CASSLDQGSNQPQHF. The CDR3 region has the DNA TGTGCCAGCAGCTTAGACCAGGGTAGCAATCAGCCCCAGCATTTT.

This chain uses TRBV10-3 with TRBJ1-1; 9 positions agree with TRBD1. CDR3 length: 14 amino acids. Germline V gene data show CDR1 as ENHRY and CDR2 as SYGVKD. J lost 2 bases, V lost 10 bases, and 8 bases had no gene match. The CDR3 nucleotides read TGTGCCACCAAAAGGACAGGGGACAACACTGAAGCTTTCTTT. It encodes CATKRTGDNTEAFF.

The genes are TRBV20-1 and TRBJ1-5; D is possibly TRBD1 (5 bases). This CDR3 has 16 amino acids. The V and J ends lost 1 base and 6 bases respectively, with 19 bases between them. In germline, CDR1 is DFQATT, CDR2 SNEGSKA (reference sequence). The CDR3 region is CSARGTTGKSGQPQHF. The CDR3 region has the DNA TGCAGTGCTAGAGGGACAACCGGGAAGTCAGGTCAGCCCCAGCATTTT.

The J gene is TRBJ1-2, the V gene TRBV24-1; a possible D gene is TRBD1 (5 bases). V lost 4 bases to trimming and J lost 4 bases, with 12 bases between them. The CDR3 length is 14 residues. Germline V gene data show CDR1 as KGHDR and CDR2 as SFDVKD. DNA for the CDR3: TGTGCCACCAGTGACACAGACAGAACCTATGGCTACACCTTC. Translating gives CATSDTDRTYGYTF.

This clonotype showed up just a few times. J is TRBJ1-1 and V is TRBV6-5; no clear D gene. The germline V and J ends were trimmed by 7 bases and 8 bases, with 14 bases remaining between them. This CDR3 is 12 amino acids long. Germline lookup yields CDR1 MNHEY and CDR2 SVGAGI. CDR3 region: CASNGVDEEAFF. The CDR3 nucleotides are TGTGCCAGCAACGGGGTTGACGAAGAAGCTTTCTTT.

In its sample, this clonotype was seen a few times. The chain recombines TRBV11-2 with TRBJ2-1; the D gene could be TRBD1 or TRBD2 (5 bases each). This CDR3 has 14 residues. Germline V lookup: CDR1 SGHAT, CDR2 FQNNGV. V was clipped by 5 bases and J by 4 bases, with 12 bases between them. This CDR3 is CASSLRDVYNEQFF. The CDR3 DNA reads TGTGCCAGCAGCCTCCGGGACGTATACAATGAGCAGTTCTTC.

This rearrangement joins TRBV6-5 to TRBJ2-3; D is ambiguous. Trimming took 4 bases from V and 4 from J, leaving 9 bases between them. The CDR3 sequence is 13 residues long. CDR1 and CDR2 (germline): MNHEY, SVGAGI. The CDR3 loop is CASSWVAADTQYF. The DNA for the CDR3 is TGTGCCAGCAGTTGGGTGGCGGCAGATACGCAGTATTTT.

This clonotype was seen a handful of times. The chain links TRBV29-1 to TRBJ1-1, with D maybe TRBD1 (6 bases). CDR3 size: 12 residues. Trimming removed 3 bases from V and 6 bases from J, with 11 bases in between. CDR1 is SQVTM, CDR2 ANQGSEA, per germline. CDR3 sequence reads: CSVDRGASEAFF. CDR3 DNA sequence: TGCAGCGTTGACAGGGGAGCTTCTGAAGCTTTCTTT.

The chain carries TRBV6-1 and TRBJ2-1; the D is unclear. Per germline, CDR1 MNHNS and CDR2 SASEGT. The CDR3 is made up of 12 amino acids. Trimming stripped 7 bases from V and 10 bases from J, with 14 bases between. CDR3: CASTPQHGEQFF. The CDR3 coding sequence is TGTGCCAGCACCCCGCAACACGGAGAGCAGTTCTTC.